This T cell receptor beta chain was retrieved from a study of blood T cell repertoires in COVID-19. Looking at the study overall: Sources were T cells, B-cell-depleted T cells, or PBMCs; the material itself was cDNA or gDNA.

Here immunoSEQ multiplex PCR was the method, and the copy in TCRdb shows in-frame clones only, minus some. The sample lists 150,000 to 200,000 clones; more than 65% were seen once. The CDR3 extends over 16 amino acids. Germline V CDR1 and CDR2: LGHDT, YNNKEL (reference sequence). V lost 2 bases, J lost 4 bases, and 7 bases stayed unmatched. Sample: peripheral blood. This chain links TRBV3-1 (or the pseudogene TRBV3-2) with TRBJ1-3; 8 nucleotides match TRBD1. The receptor was isolated from a human donor with acute or convalescent COVID-19. The donor label of this sample is uncertain. As DNA, the CDR3 is TGTGCCAGCAGCCAAAACCCAGGGGGCTCCGGAAACACCATATATTTT. Translated: CASSQNPGGSGNTIYF.